The 14 T cell receptor beta chains presented below share a single source sample, sequenced in a study of cytomegalovirus exposure and HLA in healthy donors. PCR was performed using 60 Vbeta and 13 Jbeta primers. Clones were sequenced by immunoSEQ multiplex PCR, and TCRdb holds only the in-frame ones, with some missing. The sample has 40,000 to 45,000 clones. Sequencing input: PBMCs. The receptors come from a man younger than 40 in good health and CMV-seronegative.

The chain links TRBV6-1 to TRBJ1-3; maybe TRBD1 (6 bases). There are 15 residues in the CDR3. Trimming took 5 bases from V and 4 from J, leaving 15 bases between them. In germline, CDR1 is MNHNS, CDR2 SASEGT. The CDR3 is CASSPIQGSGNTIYF. The CDR3 DNA sequence: TGTGCCAGCAGTCCCATACAGGGATCGGGAAACACCATATATTTT.

The chain employs TRBV2 and TRBJ1-5, with D uncertain. CDR3 length: 15 amino acids. V lost 4 bases, J lost 2 bases, and 12 bases lay in between. In germline, CDR1 is SNHLY, CDR2 FYNNEI. The CDR3 DNA is TGTGCCAGCAGTGTGGCCTGGGAGGGCAATCAGCCCCAGCATTTT. Protein: CASSVAWEGNQPQHF.

The chain employs TRBV25-1 and TRBJ1-4, with 7 positions matching TRBD1. V lost 9 bases to trimming and J lost 13 bases; unmatched junction nucleotides: 8. The CDR3 is 11 amino acids. Germline V gene lookup returns CDR1 MGHDK and CDR2 SYGVNS. The CDR3 is CARSTGASLFF. DNA for the CDR3: TGTGCCAGAAGCACAGGGGCGTCACTGTTTTTT. The whole variable domain, remainder taken from reference TRBV25-1 and TRBJ1-4, is EADIYQTPRYLVIGTGKKITLECSQTMGHDKMYWYQQDPGMELHLIHYSYGVNSTEKGDLSSESTVSRIRTEHFPLTLESARPSHTSQYLCARSTGASLFFGSGTQLSVL.

This chain uses TRBV6-5 with TRBJ2-7; possible D gene TRBD2, 5 bases. Germline CDR1 and CDR2: MNHEY and SVGAGI. This CDR3 has 12 amino acids. CDR3 sequence (DNA): TGTGTCTGTGGGCGTAGCGCCTACGAGCAGTACTTC. This translates into CVCGRSAYEQYF.

The chain has TRBV11-3 and TRBJ2-3; 7 nucleotides line up with TRBD2. CDR1 and CDR2 from the germline V gene are SGHNT and YENEEA. The CDR3 is 18 amino acids. V lost 6 bases and J lost 4; bases outside the gene matches: 19. Here the CDR3 DNA reads TGTGCCAGCAGGTACGATCCCGTTGGGGGGAGGGCCCCAGATACGCAGTATTTT. Translating gives CASRYDPVGGRAPDTQYF.

The V gene is TRBV7-8, the J gene TRBJ2-7, with 7 positions matching TRBD2. From germline, CDR1 is SGHVS and CDR2 FQNEAQ. The V segment lost 3 bases and the J segment 6 bases; nucleotides outside the gene matches: 5. This CDR3 region has 13 residues. CDR3 protein: CASSFSTSREQYF. CDR3 DNA sequence: TGTGCCAGCAGCTTCTCGACTAGCCGCGAGCAGTACTTC.

This chain uses TRBV6-5 with TRBJ1-5; maybe TRBD1 (6 bases). The V end was cut by 0 bases, the J end by 0 bases, with 6 bases between. CDR3 length: 15 residues. From germline, CDR1 is MNHEY and CDR2 SVGAGI. The CDR3 here is CASSYSQGSNQPQHF. CDR3 in DNA: TGTGCCAGCAGTTACTCACAGGGTAGCAATCAGCCCCAGCATTTT.

This chain uses TRBV7-8 with TRBJ1-4; D may be TRBD1 (6 bases). CDR1 is SGHVS, CDR2 FQNEAQ, per germline. This CDR3 is built from 15 residues. The V end lost 5 bases, the J end lost 7 bases, and 17 bases lay between the germline ends. CDR3 protein: CASSQRGTSTEKLFF. The CDR3 DNA is TGTGCCAGCAGCCAAAGAGGGACAAGCACTGAAAAACTGTTTTTT.

The chain combines TRBV6-5 with TRBJ1-3; D is uncertain. CDR1 is MNHEY, CDR2 SVGAGI, per germline. The CDR3 is 15 residues long. V was cut by 6 bases and J by 2 bases, with 14 bases left in between. The DNA of the CDR3 is TGTGCCAGCAGGGTACAGCTGAACCCTGGAAACACCATATATTTT. The encoded protein is CASRVQLNPGNTIYF.

The chain couples TRBV10-2 to TRBJ2-7, with D unclear. The CDR3 has 12 amino acids. V lost 3 bases to trimming and J lost 3 bases, with 6 bases between them. CDR1 is WSHSY, CDR2 SAAADI, per germline. CDR3 sequence reads: CASSDSVYEQYF. CDR3 nucleotide sequence: TGCGCCAGCAGTGACAGCGTCTACGAGCAGTACTTC.

This chain uses TRBV7-3 with TRBJ2-7, with 10 bases fitting TRBD1. Germline V gene lookup returns CDR1 SGHTA and CDR2 FQGTGA. The CDR3 runs 14 residues. The J segment lost 2 bases and the V segment lost 4 bases, leaving 2 bases of the junction unmatched. The CDR3 DNA sequence: TGTGCCAGCAGCTCCGGGACAGGGGCCTACGAGCAGTACTTC. Protein: CASSSGTGAYEQYF.

The chain couples TRBV7-8 to TRBJ2-1; 12 bases are shared with TRBD2. The CDR3 is 20 residues long. J was trimmed by 0 bases and V by 0 bases; bases with no gene match: 9. CDR1 and CDR2 from the germline V gene are SGHVS and FQNEAQ. The CDR3 region is CASSLAYWTSGMSSYNEQFF. The CDR3 nucleotides are TGTGCCAGCAGCTTAGCGTACTGGACTAGCGGGATGAGCTCCTACAATGAGCAGTTCTTC.

The chain couples TRBV2 to TRBJ2-2; D possibly corresponds to TRBD2 (7 bases). The CDR3 is made up of 16 amino acids. Trimming stripped 5 bases from V and 2 bases from J, with 15 bases between. Germline V gene data show CDR1 as SNHLY and CDR2 as FYNNEI. CDR3 sequence: CASSLGGGLNTGELFF. The DNA of the CDR3 is TGTGCCAGCAGTCTCGGCGGGGGCCTAAACACCGGGGAGCTGTTTTTT.

The rearrangement links TRBV7-9 to TRBJ1-2, with D possibly matching TRBD1 (5 bases). Germline assignment: CDR1 SEHNR and CDR2 FQNEAQ (reference sequence). The CDR3 covers 16 residues. V was pared by 0 bases and J by 8 bases, with 19 bases between. The CDR3 sequence: CASSLAPGAIKIGYTF. The CDR3 nucleotides are TGTGCCAGCAGCTTAGCCCCTGGGGCCATAAAGATAGGCTACACCTTC.